This TCR beta chain was documented in a study of cytomegalovirus exposure and HLA in healthy donors. The PCR employed 60 Vbeta primers together with 13 Jbeta primers. Clones were sequenced by immunoSEQ multiplex PCR, and TCRdb holds only the in-frame ones, with some missing. Seen here are about 98,000 clones, 69% observed once, and the top ten hold 0.95% to 1.5%. The CDR3 length is 15 residues. The sequenced sample was PBMCs. The chain employs TRBV21-1 and TRBJ1-2; the D call of TRBD1 is as the table states it, not checked on the DNA. TRBV21-1 is a pseudogene segment. The sequence came from a female donor in good health and CMV-seronegative. The CDR3 sequence is CASSKEGVFNYGYTF. In DNA form, the CDR3 reads TGTGCCAGCAGCAAAGAGGGGGTCTTTAACTATGGCTACACCTTC.